These 24 T cell receptor beta chains were sequenced from one sample in a study of response to subunit inactivated influenza vaccine. From the RT-PCR reads, TCRdb called clonotypes with MiXCR, one entry per CDR3 protein. The repertoire holds approximately 730,000 distinct CDR3 sequences, more than 11% seen once, with 6% to 8% in the top ten. The input for sequencing was PBMCs from blood, taken around 14 days before vaccination. These TCRs come from a man aged 45 to 65 who received an inactivated influenza vaccine.

This clonotype has a handful of counts. The chain is built from TRBV11-3 and TRBJ2-7; TRBD1 agrees at 7 bases. Germline CDR1 and CDR2: SGHNT and YENEEA. This CDR3 contains 13 residues. Trimming cost V 5 bases and J 5 bases; bases outside gene matches: 6. The CDR3 bases are TGTGCCAGCAGCCAATCACAGGGGAACGAGCAGTACTTC. Translating it yields CASSQSQGNEQYF.

This clonotype was seen only a few times. The rearrangement uses TRBV11-1 and TRBJ1-1; D not certain. The V end lost 2 bases, the J end lost 5 bases, and 9 bases lay between the germline ends. Germline CDR1 reads SGHAT; CDR2 reads FQDESV (reference sequence). The CDR3 sequence is 13 residues long. The CDR3 spells CASSLPSLTEAFF. The CDR3 region has the DNA TGTGCCAGCAGCTTACCGAGTTTAACTGAAGCTTTCTTT.

This clonotype was counted a few times. The chain joins TRBV7-9 to TRBJ1-1, with unresolved D. This CDR3 spans 12 amino acids. Germline assignment: CDR1 SEHNR and CDR2 FQNEAQ (reference sequence). Trimming removed 3 bases from V and 5 bases from J, with 7 bases in between. The CDR3 spells CASSFVGTEAFF. For the CDR3, the DNA is TGTGCCAGCAGCTTCGTCGGTACTGAAGCTTTCTTT.

This clonotype showed up many times. The rearrangement uses TRBV29-1 and TRBJ2-1; possible D gene TRBD2, 5 bases. CDR1 SQVTM and CDR2 ANQGSEA come from the germline V gene. The V end was cut by 4 bases, the J end by 0 bases, with 16 bases between. The CDR3 length is 16 residues. The CDR3 region has the DNA TGCAGCGTTGGAGGGTACACGGATAACTCCTACAATGAGCAGTTCTTC. It encodes CSVGGYTDNSYNEQFF.

This clonotype was seen ten or more times. The CDR3 nucleotides are TGTGCCAGCACCCCCCAGGGAGGAGAGACCCAGTACTTC. This translates into CASTPQGGETQYF. The gene calls are TRBV7-9 and TRBJ2-5; tentatively, D is TRBD2 (6 bases). Germline CDR1 reads SEHNR; CDR2 reads FQNEAQ (reference sequence). This CDR3 is 13 amino acids long. V shed 7 bases and J shed 4 bases, with 13 bases lying between them.

This clonotype has ten or more counts. CDR3 DNA: TGCGCCAGCAGCCAAGGAAACGGGGTGAAGCAGTACTTC. This codes for CASSQGNGVKQYF. This chain joins TRBV4-3 and TRBJ2-7; a weak D match, TRBD2 (5 bases). Trimming took off 1 base at V and 8 bases at J, with 12 bases between the two ends. This CDR3 contains 13 residues. CDR1 and CDR2 from the germline V gene are LGHNA and YSLEER.

The rearrangement links TRBV12-3 or TRBV12-4 to TRBJ1-6; D is uncertain. V was trimmed by 6 bases and J by 6 bases, leaving 12 bases between them. The CDR3 has 14 amino acids. DNA of the CDR3: TGTGCCAGCAGCCCCAGTCGTCGTAATTCACCCCTCCACTTT. This codes for CASSPSRRNSPLHF.

The table lists this clonotype with a few counts. This chain connects TRBV7-2 to TRBJ2-3, with a tentative D call TRBD2 (5 bases). V lost 3 bases to trimming and J lost 4 bases, with 8 bases between them. CDR1 and CDR2 (germline): SGHTA, FQGNSA. The CDR3 runs 13 residues. The CDR3 DNA reads as TGTGCCAGCAGCTTTTACGGGGCAGATACGCAGTATTTT. This codes for CASSFYGADTQYF.

The chain couples TRBV5-1 to TRBJ1-1; D unclear. CDR1 and CDR2 (germline): SGHRS, YFSETQ. Trimming removed 2 bases at V and 0 bases at J, with 5 bases between. The CDR3 contains 13 residues. The CDR3 DNA follows: TGCGCCAGCAGCTTCGTCTTGAACACTGAAGCTTTCTTT. Its protein is CASSFVLNTEAFF.

V gene TRBV10-3 combines with J gene TRBJ2-5; 7 bases match TRBD2. Germline CDR1 reads ENHRY; CDR2 reads SYGVKD. This CDR3 comprises 13 residues. J lost 4 bases, V lost 6 bases, and 5 bases had no gene match. The CDR3: CAIRGGVRETQYF. The CDR3 DNA reads as TGTGCCATCAGGGGAGGGGTTCGAGAGACCCAGTACTTC.

This chain joins TRBV28 and TRBJ2-7; D uncertain. CDR1 and CDR2 (germline): MDHEN, SYDVKM. The CDR3 is made up of 15 amino acids. V was clipped by 1 base and J by 2 bases, with 12 bases between them. For the CDR3, the DNA is TGTGCCAGCAGTTTATACTCCCCGGTTCCCTACGAGCAGTACTTC. This translates into CASSLYSPVPYEQYF.

The sample holds a few counts of this clonotype. V is TRBV20-1 and J is TRBJ1-2; D possibly corresponds to TRBD1 (6 bases). V dropped 4 bases and J dropped 3 bases, with 6 bases sitting between them. The CDR3 totals 11 residues. Germline CDR1 DFQATT, CDR2 SNEGSKA (reference sequence). The CDR3 DNA follows: TGCAGTGCTAACAGGGACTATGGCTACACCTTC. Translating it yields CSANRDYGYTF.

This clonotype occurred many times. V is TRBV4-2 and J is TRBJ2-1; 7 nucleotides align to TRBD2. With 4 bases clipped from V and 1 base from J, the junction kept 7 bases outside the gene matches. This CDR3 comprises 16 residues. The germline V gene encodes CDR1 LGHNA and CDR2 YNFKEQ. CDR3 residues: CASSPRSSGSYNEQFF. The CDR3 DNA follows: TGTGCCAGCAGCCCCCGGTCTAGCGGTTCCTACAATGAGCAGTTCTTC.

This clonotype was seen a handful of times. This rearrangement joins TRBV7-2 to TRBJ2-7, with 9 bases lining up with TRBD2. The junction had 12 bases not matched to a gene; V was cut back by 5 bases and J by 7 bases. This CDR3 comprises 15 residues. Germline CDR1 SGHTA, CDR2 FQGNSA. As DNA, the CDR3 is TGTGCCAGCAGCCCAGAGGGCGGGAGGGCTAGGGAGCAGTACTTC. Encoded protein: CASSPEGGRAREQYF. The full variable domain, completed using reference TRBV7-2 and TRBJ2-7, is GAGVSQSPSNKVTEKGKDVELRCDPISGHTALYWYRQSLGQGLEFLIYFQGNSAPDKSGLPSDRFSAERTGGSVSTLTIQRTQQEDSAVYLCASSPEGGRAREQYFGPGTRLTVT.

This chain links TRBV11-2 with TRBJ2-5; weak D call: TRBD1 (5 bases). This CDR3 spans 18 amino acids. From germline, CDR1 is SGHAT and CDR2 FQNNGV. The ends were cut back, 2 bases at V and 5 bases at J, with 24 bases in the middle. The CDR3, as DNA: TGTGCCAGCAGCTTAAGGGGATGGGGCAGGGTGGAAGAGGAGACCCAGTACTTC. Its translation is CASSLRGWGRVEEETQYF.

In this sample, this clonotype turned up many times. This chain joins TRBV7-9 and TRBJ2-7; TRBD1 or TRBD2 may be the D gene (5 bases each). This CDR3 has 15 residues. The ends were cut back, 1 base at V and 2 bases at J, with 12 bases in the middle. CDR1 is SEHNR, CDR2 FQNEAQ, per germline (reference sequence). The CDR3 region has the DNA TGTGCCAGCAGCTTAGAAGGGACCCCACCCTACGAGCAGTACTTC. Translated: CASSLEGTPPYEQYF.

The rearrangement links TRBV3-1 to TRBJ1-2; weak D call: TRBD1 (6 bases). The CDR3 totals 14 residues. From germline, CDR1 is LGHDT and CDR2 YNNKEL (reference sequence). Between the trimmed V and J ends, which lost 3 bases and 7 bases, there was a span of 15 bases. This chain's CDR3 is CASSHLQGSAGYTF. In DNA form, the CDR3 reads TGTGCCAGCAGCCATCTACAGGGTTCGGCTGGCTACACCTTC.

Ten or more counts support this clonotype. The chain joins TRBV5-5 to TRBJ2-7; 7 bases are a match to TRBD1. The CDR3 contains 14 residues. Germline CDR1 and CDR2: SGHKS and YYEKEE (reference sequence). V was clipped by 0 bases and J by 3 bases; unmatched bases: 3. DNA for the CDR3: TGTGCCAGCAGCTTGGCGGCAGGGGGCTACGAGCAGTACTTC. As protein: CASSLAAGGYEQYF.

In this sample, this clonotype turned up many times. The chain uses TRBV5-1 and TRBJ2-1; D is unresolved. Germline lookup yields CDR1 SGHRS and CDR2 YFSETQ. This CDR3 contains 14 residues. V was trimmed by 0 bases and J by 6 bases, leaving 10 bases between them. CDR3: CASSLAVRVNEQFF. In nucleotides, the CDR3 is TGCGCCAGCAGCTTGGCCGTAAGAGTCAATGAGCAGTTCTTC.

V usage is TRBV7-9 and J usage is TRBJ2-3; 7 bases map to TRBD1. The CDR3 spans 14 residues. CDR1 is SEHNR, CDR2 FQNEAQ, per germline (reference sequence). The V gene end was trimmed by 6 bases and the J gene end by 0 bases; junction bases not matched to a gene: 3. DNA of the CDR3: TGTGCCAGCAGGGGACAGTCGAGCACAGATACGCAGTATTTT. It is translated as CASRGQSSTDTQYF.

The rearrangement uses TRBV29-1 and TRBJ2-3; 10 nucleotides align to TRBD1. This CDR3 has 13 amino acids. The ends lost 7 bases at V and 5 bases at J; junction bases unmatched: 6. Per the germline V gene, CDR1 is SQVTM and CDR2 is ANQGSEA. CDR3 sequence: CSARQGAGDTQYF. The CDR3 bases are TGCAGCGCCCGACAGGGGGCGGGAGATACGCAGTATTTT.

This clonotype was seen only once. The chain joins TRBV14 to TRBJ2-6; D unresolved. Trimming removed 0 bases at V and 4 bases at J, with 10 bases between. Germline-derived CDR1 and CDR2 are SGHDN and FVKESK. This CDR3 region has 16 residues. The CDR3 sequence: CASSQELGLGANVLTF. In nucleotides, the CDR3 is TGTGCCAGCAGCCAAGAACTTGGGCTGGGGGCCAACGTCCTGACTTTC.

This clonotype has more than one count but fewer than ten. CDR3 loop: CASSAGSQGGYEQYF. The DNA of the CDR3 is TGTGCCAGTAGTGCAGGCTCGCAGGGCGGATACGAGCAGTACTTC. V is TRBV19 and J is TRBJ2-7; D is perhaps TRBD1 (5 bases). Per the germline V gene, CDR1 is LNHDA and CDR2 is SQIVND (reference sequence). V was clipped by 5 bases and J by 4 bases, with 18 bases between them. CDR3 length: 15 residues.

This clonotype was counted at least ten times. At one boundary the junction diverges from the germline segment, which might be a read error. The chain combines TRBV28 with TRBJ2-7; possible D gene TRBD1, 6 bases. CDR1 and CDR2 from the germline V gene are MDHEN and SYDVKM. The CDR3 extends over 13 amino acids. This chain's CDR3 is CASSPGQSYEQYF. CDR3 nucleotides: TGCGCCAGCAGCCCCGGACAGTCCTACGAGCAGTACTTC.